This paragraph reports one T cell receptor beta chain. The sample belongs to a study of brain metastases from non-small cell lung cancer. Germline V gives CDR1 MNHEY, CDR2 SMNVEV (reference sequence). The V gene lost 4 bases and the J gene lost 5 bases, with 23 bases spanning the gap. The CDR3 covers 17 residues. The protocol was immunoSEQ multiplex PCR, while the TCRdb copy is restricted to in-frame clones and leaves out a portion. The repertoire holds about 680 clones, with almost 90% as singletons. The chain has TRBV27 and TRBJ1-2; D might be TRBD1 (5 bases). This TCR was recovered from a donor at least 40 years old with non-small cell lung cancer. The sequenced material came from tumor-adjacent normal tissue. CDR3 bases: TGTGCCAGCAGTTCGCCGGGGGACCCAGGAAGGTCATATGGCTACACCTTC. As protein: CASSSPGDPGRSYGYTF.